The TCR beta chain described here comes from a study of shared clonotypes between healthy human individuals. Trimming at V came to 5 bases and at J to 0 bases, leaving 4 bases not matched to a gene. The CDR3 spans 17 residues. Germline CDR1 reads MNHEY; CDR2 reads SMNVEV (reference sequence). Some clones are missing from TCRdb's copy, which holds only in-frame ones; the method was immunoSEQ multiplex PCR. The sample consists of some 530,000 clones, roughly 80% of them appearing once. The sequence was collected from a woman in her forties in good health. Some clones in this sample may be carry-over from other donors' samples. Sequencing was carried out using PBMCs. The chain uses TRBV27 and TRBJ1-6, with 10 bases fitting TRBD1. Written as DNA, the CDR3 is TGTGCCAGCAGTCCACGGACAGGGGGCTCCTATAATTCACCCCTCCACTTT. It codes for CASSPRTGGSYNSPLHF.